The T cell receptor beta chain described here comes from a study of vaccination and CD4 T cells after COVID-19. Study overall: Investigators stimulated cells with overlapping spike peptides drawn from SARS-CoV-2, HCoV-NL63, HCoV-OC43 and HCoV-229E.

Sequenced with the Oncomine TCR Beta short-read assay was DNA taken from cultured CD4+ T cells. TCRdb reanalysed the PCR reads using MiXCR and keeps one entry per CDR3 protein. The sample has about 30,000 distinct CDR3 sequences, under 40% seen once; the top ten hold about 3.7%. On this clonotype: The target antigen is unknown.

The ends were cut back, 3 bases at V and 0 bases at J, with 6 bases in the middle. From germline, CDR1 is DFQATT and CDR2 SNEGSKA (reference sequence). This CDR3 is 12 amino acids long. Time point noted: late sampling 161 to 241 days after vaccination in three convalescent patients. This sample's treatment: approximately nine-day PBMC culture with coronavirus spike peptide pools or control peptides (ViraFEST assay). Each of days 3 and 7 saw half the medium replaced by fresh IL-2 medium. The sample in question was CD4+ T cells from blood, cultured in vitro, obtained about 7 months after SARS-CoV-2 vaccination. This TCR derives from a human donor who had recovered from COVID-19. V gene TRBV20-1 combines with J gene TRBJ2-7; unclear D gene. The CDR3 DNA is TGCAGTGCTAGCGTCAACTCCTACGAGCAGTACTTC. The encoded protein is CSASVNSYEQYF.